The 32 T cell receptor beta chains given below trace back to one sample, sequenced in a study of shared clonotypes between healthy human individuals. Measured with immunoSEQ multiplex PCR; TCRdb has only the in-frame clones, and not every one. In the table there are 300,000 to 350,000 clones, less than 75% of which are singletons. The specimen sequenced was memory CD4+ T cells sorted from blood. Subset: CD45RA-negative fraction. The source of these receptors is a man younger than 45 in good health.

The V gene is TRBV19, the J gene TRBJ1-4, with 8 nucleotides matching TRBD1. Trimming cost V 5 bases and J 7 bases; bases outside gene matches: 9. The germline CDR1 and CDR2 sequences are LNHDA and SQIVND (reference sequence). This CDR3 region has 15 residues. CDR3 protein: CASSGRTGLAEKLFF. The DNA of the CDR3 is TGTGCCAGTAGTGGACGGACAGGGCTGGCTGAAAAACTGTTTTTT.

Only a few counts were recorded for this clone. The chain has TRBV6-5 and TRBJ2-5; 10 bases match TRBD2. Unmatched junction bases numbered 6, after V lost 4 bases and J lost 1 base. CDR1 MNHEY and CDR2 SVGAGI come from the germline V gene. CDR3 length: 16 residues. The CDR3 reads CASSSRAGGVQETQYF. CDR3 in DNA: TGTGCCAGCAGTTCCCGAGCGGGGGGGGTCCAAGAGACCCAGTACTTC.

This chain links TRBV10-3 with TRBJ1-2; TRBD1 agrees at 7 bases. The CDR3 is made up of 12 amino acids. Germline V CDR1 and CDR2: ENHRY, SYGVKD. The J segment lost 10 bases and the V segment lost 2 bases, leaving 4 bases of the junction unmatched. This CDR3 is CAISERDRDYTF. CDR3 nucleotides: TGTGCCATCAGTGAGCGGGACAGAGACTACACCTTC.

The chain has TRBV6-5 and TRBJ2-7; a possible D gene is TRBD2 (5 bases). Per germline, CDR1 MNHEY and CDR2 SVGAGI. The germline V and J ends were trimmed by 3 bases and 9 bases, with 15 bases remaining between them. The CDR3 runs to 13 residues. The CDR3 region has the DNA TGTGCCAGCAGTTATAAGATCGGAGGCGGGCAGTACTTC. It codes for CASSYKIGGGQYF.

The V call is TRBV18, the J call TRBJ1-1; possibly TRBD1 for D (6 bases). From germline, CDR1 is KGHSH and CDR2 LQKENI. The CDR3 sequence is 14 residues long. V was cut by 6 bases and J by 2 bases, with 13 bases left in between. The CDR3 DNA is TGTGCCAGCTCGCGTAACAGGGAAAACACTGAAGCTTTCTTT. The encoded protein is CASSRNRENTEAFF.

This chain joins TRBV7-2 and TRBJ2-3, with D uncertain. CDR1 and CDR2 (germline): SGHTA, FQGNSA. The CDR3 loop spans 11 amino acids. With 11 bases removed from V and 4 bases from J, the gap between germline ends came to 10 bases. The CDR3 reads CAVPSADTQYF. The CDR3, as DNA: TGTGCCGTACCCTCAGCAGATACGCAGTATTTT.

This clone was seen a few times. This chain joins TRBV6-6 and TRBJ2-2; D remains ambiguous. The germline CDR1 and CDR2 sequences are MNHNY and SVGAGI (reference sequence). V lost 6 bases and J lost 3, with 8 bases in between. CDR3 length: 13 amino acids. The CDR3 region is CASSLDHTGELFF. CDR3 DNA sequence: TGTGCCAGCAGCCTGGATCACACCGGGGAGCTGTTTTTT.

The chain joins TRBV18 to TRBJ2-3; 7 bases are shared with TRBD1. CDR1 and CDR2 from the germline V gene are KGHSH and LQKENI. V shed 2 bases, J shed 6 bases, and the junction held 5 bases outside the gene matches. CDR3 length equals 14 residues. CDR3: CASSPVQGVDTQYF. CDR3 nucleotide sequence: TGTGCCAGCTCACCAGTGCAGGGGGTTGATACGCAGTATTTT.

This chain links TRBV28 with TRBJ2-1, with 8 bases that match TRBD1. CDR1 and CDR2 (germline): MDHEN, SYDVKM. This CDR3 comprises 16 residues. V gave up 9 bases and J gave up 0 bases; unmatched junction bases: 10. CDR3 amino acids: CASGTGTLSSYNEQFF. CDR3 bases: TGTGCCAGTGGGACAGGCACTCTGAGCTCCTACAATGAGCAGTTCTTC.

The chain employs TRBV29-1 and TRBJ2-1; D possibly corresponds to TRBD1 (5 bases). The CDR3 runs 14 residues. V gave up 3 bases and J gave up 5 bases, with 14 bases separating them. Germline loops: CDR1 SQVTM, CDR2 ANQGSEA. Here the CDR3 reads CSVEGPGGNNEQFF. CDR3 sequence (DNA): TGCAGCGTTGAGGGGCCAGGCGGAAACAATGAGCAGTTCTTC.

The chain has TRBV20-1 and TRBJ1-4; D may be TRBD1 (6 bases). The CDR3 is made up of 11 amino acids. Trimming took 6 bases from V and 8 from J, leaving 10 bases between them. The V gene's germline CDR1 is DFQATT and CDR2 SNEGSKA (reference sequence). The CDR3 DNA sequence: TGCAGTGCCATAACAGGGGAAAAACTGTTTTTT. Its translation is CSAITGEKLFF.

V gene TRBV19 combines with J gene TRBJ2-1; 12 nucleotides align to TRBD2. CDR1 LNHDA and CDR2 SQIVND come from the germline V gene (reference sequence). The CDR3 covers 16 residues. V dropped 10 bases and J dropped 3; count of bases not matched to a gene: 10. This chain's CDR3 is CATGETSGRYYNEQFF. CDR3 in DNA: TGTGCCACAGGGGAGACTAGCGGGAGATACTACAATGAGCAGTTCTTC.

About this clone: This CDR3 is also generated by other DNA sequences in the sample. CDR3 in amino acids: CASSDTNSPLHF. The CDR3 DNA sequence: TGTGCCAGCAGCGATACAAATTCACCCCTCCACTTT. The rearrangement joins TRBV2 to TRBJ1-6; D call uncertain. CDR1 and CDR2 (germline): SNHLY, FYNNEI. The V end was cut by 6 bases, the J end by 7 bases, with 7 bases between. The CDR3 spans 12 residues.

The chain is built from TRBV7-9 and TRBJ2-2; TRBD1 might be the D (5 bases). The CDR3 has 15 residues. In germline, CDR1 is SEHNR, CDR2 FQNEAQ (reference sequence). Trimming removed 5 bases at V and 1 base at J, with 11 bases between. The CDR3 DNA is TGTGCCAGCAGCCCTGGGGCAGGGAACACCGGGGAGCTGTTTTTT. Protein: CASSPGAGNTGELFF. The entire variable domain, with the rest obtained from reference TRBV7-9 and TRBJ2-2, is as follows: DTGVSQNPRHKITKRGQNVTFRCDPISEHNRLYWYRQTLGQGPEFLTYFQNEAQLEKSRLLSDRFSAERPKGSFSTLEIQRTEQGDSAMYLCASSPGAGNTGELFFGEGSRLTVL.

The chain uses TRBV6-5 and TRBJ1-5; D gene uncertain. V lost 2 bases and J 5 bases, leaving 7 bases between the germline ends. Germline V CDR1 and CDR2: MNHEY, SVGAGI. The CDR3 runs 13 residues. CDR3 amino acids: CASSYLHDQPQHF. Written as DNA, the CDR3 is TGTGCCAGCAGTTACCTCCACGATCAGCCCCAGCATTTT.

The gene calls are TRBV2 and TRBJ1-2, with 9 bases that match TRBD1. The J segment lost 11 bases and the V segment lost 5 bases, leaving 3 bases of the junction unmatched. This CDR3 is built from 11 residues. CDR1 and CDR2 from the germline V gene are SNHLY and FYNNEI. The DNA for the CDR3 is TGTGCCAGCAGTAGGGACAGGGAGTACACCTTC. Its translation: CASSRDREYTF. Full variable domain (rest looked up from reference TRBV2 and TRBJ1-2): EPEVTQTPSHQVTQMGQEVILRCVPISNHLYFYWYRQILGQKVEFLVSFYNNEISEKSEIFDDQFSVERPDGSNFTLKIRSTKLEDSAMYFCASSRDREYTFGSGTRLTVV.

In this sample, this clone turned up many times. The chain employs TRBV6-4 and TRBJ2-1; D may be TRBD2 (6 bases). Deletions cut 0 bases from V and 1 base from J, with 10 bases between. The CDR3 is 16 amino acids. Per the germline V gene, CDR1 is MRHNA and CDR2 is SNTAGT. This chain's CDR3 is CASSDSMAGSYNEQFF. Written as DNA, the CDR3 is TGTGCCAGCAGTGACTCGATGGCGGGATCCTACAATGAGCAGTTCTTC.

As for this clone: Other nucleotide sequences in the sample specify the same CDR3. J is TRBJ2-1 and V is TRBV7-2; D is unresolved. Germline V gene lookup returns CDR1 SGHTA and CDR2 FQGNSA. CDR3 size: 11 residues. V lost 3 bases and J lost 7, with 4 bases in between. The CDR3 here is CASSFMNEQFF. Written as DNA, the CDR3 is TGTGCCAGCAGCTTTATGAATGAGCAGTTCTTC.

This clone occurred once. One end of the junction is discordant with germline, which a read error may explain. The gene calls are TRBV5-1 and TRBJ1-1; a weak D match, TRBD1 (6 bases). Germline V gene data show CDR1 as SGHRS and CDR2 as YFSETQ. The CDR3 sequence is 14 residues long. The CDR3 coding sequence is TGCGCCAGCAGCCGGAGCGACGGGGACACTGAAGTTTTCTTT. Amino acid sequence: CASSRSDGDTEVFF. Drawing the rest from reference TRBV5-1 and TRBJ1-1, the complete variable domain is KAGVTQTPRYLIKTRGQQVTLSCSPISGHRSVSWYQQTPGQGLQFLFEYFSETQRNKGNFPGRFSGRQFSNSRSEMNVSTLELGDSALYLCASSRSDGDTEVFFGQGTRLTVV.

The chain uses TRBV7-2 and TRBJ2-1; D unresolved. This CDR3 contains 14 residues. Trimming removed 5 bases from V and 2 bases from J, with 10 bases in between. Germline V gene sequence: CDR1 SGHTA, CDR2 FQGNSA. CDR3 in amino acids: CASSRLSTYNEQFF. CDR3 nucleotides: TGTGCCAGCAGCCGGCTATCGACCTACAATGAGCAGTTCTTC. Variable domain in full (rest from reference TRBV7-2 and TRBJ2-1): GAGVSQSPSNKVTEKGKDVELRCDPISGHTALYWYRQSLGQGLEFLIYFQGNSAPDKSGLPSDRFSAERTGGSVSTLTIQRTQQEDSAVYLCASSRLSTYNEQFFGPGTRLTVL.

This clone came up once. This sequence joins TRBV10-3 and TRBJ2-1; 8 bases align to TRBD1. V shed 10 bases, J shed 12 bases, and the junction held 17 bases outside the gene matches. Germline V lookup: CDR1 ENHRY, CDR2 SYGVKD. The CDR3 is made up of 14 amino acids. The chain's CDR3 is CASQVGTGAVGQFF. DNA of the CDR3: TGTGCCAGCCAAGTGGGGACAGGTGCGGTCGGGCAGTTCTTC.

J is TRBJ2-5 and V is TRBV18; 14 bases fit TRBD2. J gave up 4 bases and V 5 bases, and 6 bases lay outside the gene matches. In germline, CDR1 is KGHSH, CDR2 LQKENI. This CDR3 has 16 amino acids. CDR3 DNA: TGTGCCAGCTCATCAAGACTAGCGGGAGGGCGAGAGACCCAGTACTTC. Protein: CASSSRLAGGRETQYF.

This clone was recorded only once. This rearrangement joins TRBV12-5 to TRBJ2-1; 9 bases fit TRBD1. The CDR3 sequence is 17 residues long. The trim removed 6 bases at V and 4 bases at J, leaving 13 bases unmatched. Germline lookup yields CDR1 LGHNT and CDR2 FRNRAP. CDR3 DNA sequence: TGTGCTAGTGGCCGACACCCGGGACAGGGTTTATACAATGAGCAGTTCTTC. It is translated as CASGRHPGQGLYNEQFF.

The rearrangement uses TRBV7-9 and TRBJ2-2, with a weak D call TRBD1 (6 bases). Trimming shortened V by 5 bases and J by 1 base, and 11 bases separated the two germline ends. Germline lookup yields CDR1 SEHNR and CDR2 FQNEAQ (reference sequence). This CDR3 contains 15 residues. The CDR3 sequence: CASSPGAENTGELFF. The DNA for the CDR3 is TGTGCCAGCAGCCCAGGGGCAGAGAACACCGGGGAGCTGTTTTTT.

The J gene is TRBJ2-3, the V gene TRBV5-1, with D possibly matching TRBD1 (5 bases). CDR3 size: 15 residues. The V end lost 2 bases, the J end lost 0 bases, and 10 bases lay between the germline ends. From germline, CDR1 is SGHRS and CDR2 YFSETQ. DNA for the CDR3: TGCGCCAGCAGCTTACAGGAGACTAGCACAGATACGCAGTATTTT. Translating gives CASSLQETSTDTQYF. The entire variable domain, with the rest obtained from reference TRBV5-1 and TRBJ2-3, is as follows: KAGVTQTPRYLIKTRGQQVTLSCSPISGHRSVSWYQQTPGQGLQFLFEYFSETQRNKGNFPGRFSGRQFSNSRSEMNVSTLELGDSALYLCASSLQETSTDTQYFGPGTRLTVL.

There are a few counts of this clone. This rearrangement joins TRBV7-6 to TRBJ1-4, with D unclear. V was clipped by 5 bases and J by 10 bases, with 14 bases between them. The CDR3 has 13 residues. Looked up from germline, CDR1 is SGHVS and CDR2 is FNYEAQ. CDR3: CASSAVGRGKLFF. CDR3 in DNA: TGTGCCAGCAGCGCAGTTGGCCGAGGAAAACTGTTTTTT.

The V gene is TRBV10-2, the J gene TRBJ1-2; D possibly corresponds to TRBD1 (5 bases). The CDR3 extends over 15 amino acids. Deletions cut 2 bases from V and 8 bases from J, with 18 bases between. Germline V CDR1 and CDR2: WSHSY, SAAADI. CDR3 loop: CASSETSRGTRGYTF. Here the CDR3 DNA reads TGCGCCAGCAGTGAGACGAGTCGGGGGACGCGAGGCTACACCTTC.

This clone appeared once. The chain is built from TRBV7-2 and TRBJ2-2; D is unclear. Trimming left V 1 base short and J 13 bases short, with 16 bases between. CDR3 length equals 14 residues. Looked up from germline, CDR1 is SGHTA and CDR2 is FQGNSA. The CDR3 reads CASSLGSMGQRLFF. CDR3 nucleotides: TGTGCCAGCAGCTTAGGAAGTATGGGCCAGCGGCTGTTTTTT.

The chain links TRBV6-6 to TRBJ1-1; D might be TRBD1 (6 bases). This CDR3 has 13 amino acids. Looked up from germline, CDR1 is MNHNY and CDR2 is SVGAGI (reference sequence). V shed 6 bases and J shed 7 bases, with 15 bases lying between them. CDR3 loop: CASSPHPDSEAFF. In nucleotides, the CDR3 is TGTGCCAGCAGCCCACACCCGGACAGTGAAGCTTTCTTT.

The chain is built from TRBV14 and TRBJ1-1; D gene ambiguous. Deletions cut 4 bases from V and 2 bases from J, with 17 bases between. This CDR3 has 16 amino acids. Germline V gives CDR1 SGHDN, CDR2 FVKESK. This CDR3 is CASSPRRVLENTEAFF. DNA for the CDR3: TGTGCCAGCAGCCCCAGGAGGGTTCTGGAAAACACTGAAGCTTTCTTT.

This chain joins TRBV15 and TRBJ2-1; no firm D call. This CDR3 is 13 amino acids long. Germline lookup yields CDR1 LNHNV and CDR2 YYDKDF (reference sequence). V was pared by 5 bases and J by 5 bases, with 10 bases between. Written as DNA, the CDR3 is TGTGCCACCAGCGCGGCCTGGGACAATGAGCAGTTCTTC. Translating gives CATSAAWDNEQFF.

The chain combines TRBV28 with TRBJ1-1; TRBD1 matches 11 bases. V dropped 4 bases and J dropped 5; count of bases not matched to a gene: 3. This CDR3 is 14 amino acids long. CDR1 is MDHEN, CDR2 SYDVKM, per germline. Here the CDR3 DNA reads TGTGCCAGCAGTTCGGGACAGGGGGGGACTGAAGCTTTCTTT. This gives the protein CASSSGQGGTEAFF.